Listed here are 24 T cell receptor beta chains from one sample, sequenced in a study of cytomegalovirus exposure and HLA in healthy donors. A multiplex PCR was run with 60 Vbeta primers and 13 Jbeta primers. Generated by immunoSEQ multiplex PCR, the TCRdb table keeps only in-frame clones and is missing some. The repertoire holds around 200,000 clones, about three quarters seen once, with around 15% in the top ten. What was sequenced was PBMCs. The receptor set was obtained from a man between 40 and 49 years old in good health and CMV-seronegative.

This clone was recorded a few times. V usage is TRBV11-2 and J usage is TRBJ1-1; 10 bases are a match to TRBD1. CDR1 is SGHAT and CDR2 is FQNNGV in the germline V gene. This CDR3 region has 13 residues. V trimming: 3 bases; J trimming: 7 bases; junction bases outside the gene matches: 2. The CDR3 DNA follows: TGTGCCAGCAGCTTGGGACAGGGGCTTGAAGCTTTCTTT. It codes for CASSLGQGLEAFF.

In its sample, this clone was seen a few times. The chain combines TRBV7-9 with TRBJ2-6; D gene uncertain. This CDR3 contains 12 residues. Germline CDR1 reads SEHNR; CDR2 reads FQNEAQ (reference sequence). V lost 2 bases and J 11 bases, leaving 7 bases between the germline ends. CDR3 sequence (DNA): TGTGCCAGCAGCTTACAACGGGACGTCCTGACTTTC. Its translation is CASSLQRDVLTF.

The chain is built from TRBV25-1 and TRBJ1-2; a possible D gene is TRBD1 (5 bases). Germline V gene data show CDR1 as MGHDK and CDR2 as SYGVNS. CDR3 size: 14 residues. V was trimmed by 5 bases and J by 3 bases, leaving 13 bases between them. CDR3 sequence reads: CASSSRGGDYGYTF. The CDR3 DNA follows: TGTGCCAGCAGTTCCCGTGGGGGGGACTATGGCTACACCTTC.

CDR3 residues: CASSRGRANEKLFF. The CDR3 DNA is TGTGCCAGCTCCAGGGGCCGAGCTAATGAAAAACTGTTTTTT. The chain combines TRBV7-8 with TRBJ1-4, with D perhaps matching TRBD1 (6 bases). CDR1 is SGHVS and CDR2 is FQNEAQ in the germline V gene. The CDR3 runs 14 residues. V was shortened by 8 bases and J by 3 bases, with 13 bases between the two germline ends.

V usage is TRBV15 and J usage is TRBJ1-1; TRBD1 is a possible D gene (6 bases). Per germline, CDR1 LNHNV and CDR2 YYDKDF (reference sequence). Deletions cut 4 bases from V and 0 bases from J, with 12 bases between. This CDR3 region has 15 residues. CDR3 nucleotides: TGTGCCACCAGCAAGAGTCAGGGGATGAACACTGAAGCTTTCTTT. Amino acid sequence: CATSKSQGMNTEAFF.

The chain carries TRBV13 and TRBJ2-3; D is perhaps TRBD2 (6 bases). The CDR3 is 16 residues long. Germline V lookup: CDR1 PRHDT, CDR2 FYEKMQ (reference sequence). V dropped 4 bases and J dropped 0 bases, with 14 bases sitting between them. The CDR3 DNA is TGTGCCAGCAGCTCGGGGGACCCCCCTAGCACAGATACGCAGTATTTT. It translates to CASSSGDPPSTDTQYF.

This chain uses TRBV5-1 with TRBJ2-1, with a tentative D call TRBD2 (5 bases). There are 19 residues in the CDR3. The germline V gene encodes CDR1 SGHRS and CDR2 YFSETQ. Trimming removed 3 bases at V and 8 bases at J, with 30 bases between. The CDR3 loop reads CASSSSATTLPLLGDEQFF. In DNA form, the CDR3 reads TGCGCCAGCAGCTCGTCCGCGACTACTCTCCCCCTACTTGGCGATGAGCAGTTCTTC.

The CDR3 here is CASSADSTSNQPQHF. The CDR3 DNA is TGCGCCAGCAGTGCGGACAGCACTAGCAATCAGCCCCAGCATTTT. The chain has TRBV10-2 and TRBJ1-5; D may be TRBD1 (6 bases). The germline V gene encodes CDR1 WSHSY and CDR2 SAAADI. The CDR3 is 15 amino acids. The V and J ends lost 4 bases and 0 bases respectively, with 10 bases between them.

The chain is built from TRBV5-6 and TRBJ2-2; 9 bases are shared with TRBD2. V shed 4 bases, J shed 7 bases, and the junction held 8 bases outside the gene matches. CDR3 length: 15 residues. Germline CDR1 is SGHDT and CDR2 is YYEEEE. The CDR3 coding sequence is TGTGCCAGCAGCCCCCTAGCGGGAAGTGGCGGGGAGCTGTTTTTT. Translating gives CASSPLAGSGGELFF.

This clone was recorded only once. The chain has TRBV11-2 and TRBJ2-3; a possible D gene is TRBD1 (7 bases). Germline CDR1 reads SGHAT; CDR2 reads FQNNGV. With 5 bases removed from V and 4 bases from J, the gap between germline ends came to 16 bases. The CDR3 spans 15 residues. The CDR3 loop reads CASSPGGTFPDTQYF. For the CDR3, the DNA is TGTGCCAGCAGCCCAGGGGGGACCTTCCCAGATACGCAGTATTTT.

The genes are TRBV28 and TRBJ2-5, with TRBD1 matching over 7 bases. CDR1 and CDR2 from the germline V gene are MDHEN and SYDVKM. The ends lost 5 bases at V and 5 bases at J; junction bases unmatched: 11. CDR3 size: 15 residues. In DNA form, the CDR3 reads TGTGCCAGCAGTACGGTCAGGGGGAATTTGGAGACCCAGTACTTC. Its translation: CASSTVRGNLETQYF.

The chain uses TRBV10-2 and TRBJ1-5; D is possibly TRBD1 (6 bases). The germline CDR1 and CDR2 sequences are WSHSY and SAAADI. The V and J ends lost 4 bases and 7 bases respectively, with 11 bases between them. The CDR3 extends over 13 amino acids. CDR3 nucleotides: TGCGCCAGCAGTGCAGGGGCCGGGCAGCCCCAGCATTTT. Translation: CASSAGAGQPQHF.

In this sample, this clone turned up a few times. V gene TRBV6-5 combines with J gene TRBJ2-5, with D possibly matching TRBD2 (6 bases). Germline V gene data show CDR1 as MNHEY and CDR2 as SVGAGI. The CDR3 sequence is 14 residues long. With 5 bases removed from V and 5 bases from J, the gap between germline ends came to 15 bases. CDR3 protein: CASSLLTSIETQYF. The CDR3 coding sequence is TGTGCCAGCAGTCTCCTCACTAGCATCGAGACCCAGTACTTC.

This clone was seen a few times. The chain carries TRBV19 and TRBJ1-5; perhaps TRBD1 as D (6 bases). V lost 5 bases and J 0 bases, leaving 11 bases between the germline ends. CDR3 size: 15 residues. Germline CDR1 reads LNHDA; CDR2 reads SQIVND (reference sequence). This chain's CDR3 is CASSLQGFSNQPQHF. The DNA for the CDR3 is TGTGCCAGTAGTTTACAGGGTTTTAGCAATCAGCCCCAGCATTTT.

The CDR3 reads CASSQDSTGVGFGYTF. The CDR3, as DNA: TGCGCCAGCAGCCAAGACTCGACAGGGGTCGGTTTTGGCTACACCTTC. The chain uses TRBV4-3 and TRBJ1-2; 8 bases line up with TRBD1. Per the germline V gene, CDR1 is LGHNA and CDR2 is YSLEER. This CDR3 comprises 16 residues. The trim removed 0 bases at V and 7 bases at J, leaving 10 bases unmatched.

This clone was seen a few times. This chain connects TRBV19 to TRBJ2-1, with 7 bases aligning to TRBD2. The CDR3 contains 16 residues. After removal of 5 bases from V and 0 bases from J, the junction contained 7 bases not matched to a gene. In germline, CDR1 is LNHDA, CDR2 SQIVND (reference sequence). This chain's CDR3 is CASSFSGRSSYNEQFF. CDR3 coding DNA: TGTGCCAGTAGTTTTAGCGGGCGTAGCTCCTACAATGAGCAGTTCTTC.

This clone was recorded only once. V and J are TRBV5-4 and TRBJ2-5, with D maybe TRBD1 (7 bases). V was shortened by 3 bases and J by 2 bases, with 11 bases between the two germline ends. The CDR3 loop spans 14 amino acids. The germline CDR1 and CDR2 sequences are SGHNT and YYREEE (reference sequence). The CDR3 region has the DNA TGTGCCAGCAGCTCACAGGGGAGGCAAGAGACCCAGTACTTC. This sequence encodes CASSSQGRQETQYF. Supplemented by reference TRBV5-4 and TRBJ2-5, the full variable domain reads ETGVTQSPTHLIKTRGQQVTLRCSSQSGHNTVSWYQQALGQGPQFIFQYYREEENGRGNFPPRFSGLQFPNYSSELNVNALELDDSALYLCASSSQGRQETQYFGPGTRLLVL.

V is TRBV7-9 and J is TRBJ1-4; 7 bases fit TRBD1. The trim removed 2 bases at V and 3 bases at J, leaving 9 bases unmatched. CDR1 SEHNR and CDR2 FQNEAQ come from the germline V gene (reference sequence). The length of the CDR3 is 17 residues. CDR3 nucleotides: TGTGCCAGCAGCTTAAGAGGGGGCGCACCAGCTAATGAAAAACTGTTTTTT. Translating gives CASSLRGGAPANEKLFF.

V usage is TRBV9 and J usage is TRBJ2-5; 7 nucleotides align to TRBD2. Unmatched junction bases numbered 13, after V lost 3 bases and J lost 2 bases. The CDR3 consists of 17 residues. CDR1 is SGDLS and CDR2 is YYNGEE in the germline V gene. In DNA, the CDR3 is TGTGCCAGCAGCGCCTCCCAACTCGGACTAGAACAAGAGACCCAGTACTTC. Amino acids: CASSASQLGLEQETQYF.

This rearrangement joins TRBV7-8 to TRBJ1-3, with TRBD1 matching over 7 bases. Unmatched junction bases numbered 9, after V lost 5 bases and J lost 8 bases. CDR1 SGHVS and CDR2 FQNEAQ come from the germline V gene. The CDR3 has 14 amino acids. This CDR3 reads CASSLWGQQDTIYF. CDR3 bases: TGTGCCAGCAGCCTATGGGGACAGCAAGACACCATATATTTT.

As regards this clone: Germline is not matched at one junction end, which may reflect a read error. The V and J genes are TRBV7-9 and TRBJ2-5, with 13 bases matching TRBD2. The CDR3 is made up of 14 amino acids. CDR1 is SEHNR, CDR2 FQNEAQ, per germline (reference sequence). Here the CDR3 DNA reads TGTGCCAGCAGCTCGGGACTAGCGGGGCCGAAAATAGACTTC. This gives the protein CASSSGLAGPKIDF.

This clone has only a few counts. The genes are TRBV6-5 and TRBJ1-6; possible D gene TRBD1, 5 bases. This CDR3 is built from 16 residues. Trimming took 0 bases from V and 8 from J, leaving 14 bases between them. Germline CDR1 reads MNHEY; CDR2 reads SVGAGI. CDR3 in amino acids: CASSYSVTVGHSPLHF. As DNA, the CDR3 is TGTGCCAGCAGTTACTCGGTCACGGTGGGGCATTCACCCCTCCACTTT.

The count of this clone is one. This chain connects TRBV6-5 to TRBJ1-5, with TRBD1 matching over 9 bases. The CDR3 is 14 residues long. Germline trimming cut 4 bases from V and 4 bases from J; bases unmatched to any gene: 2. Germline CDR1 MNHEY, CDR2 SVGAGI. The CDR3, as DNA: TGTGCCAGCAGTTCGGACAGGGGAAATCAGCCCCAGCATTTT. Encoded protein: CASSSDRGNQPQHF.

The chain combines TRBV2 with TRBJ2-7; D remains ambiguous. Trimming removed 6 bases at V and 7 bases at J, with 10 bases between. From germline, CDR1 is SNHLY and CDR2 FYNNEI. CDR3 length equals 11 residues. The CDR3 sequence: CASRSLKEQYF. The CDR3 DNA reads TGTGCCAGCAGAAGCTTGAAAGAGCAGTACTTC.